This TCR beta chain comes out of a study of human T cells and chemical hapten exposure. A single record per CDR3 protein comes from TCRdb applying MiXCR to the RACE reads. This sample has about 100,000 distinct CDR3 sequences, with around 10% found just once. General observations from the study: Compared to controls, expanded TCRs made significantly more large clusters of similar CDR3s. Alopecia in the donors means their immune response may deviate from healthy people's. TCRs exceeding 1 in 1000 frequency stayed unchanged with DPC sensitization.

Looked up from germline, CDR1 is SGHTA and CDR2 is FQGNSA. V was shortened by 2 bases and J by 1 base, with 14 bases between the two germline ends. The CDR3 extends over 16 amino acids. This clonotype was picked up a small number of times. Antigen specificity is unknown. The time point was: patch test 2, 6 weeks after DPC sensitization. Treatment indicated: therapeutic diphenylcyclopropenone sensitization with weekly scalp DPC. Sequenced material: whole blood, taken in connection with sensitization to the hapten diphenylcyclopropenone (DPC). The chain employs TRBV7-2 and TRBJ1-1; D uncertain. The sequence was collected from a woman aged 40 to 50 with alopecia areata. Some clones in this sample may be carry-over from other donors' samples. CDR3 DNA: TGTGCCAGCAGCTTATCTAATCGGGGAACGAACACTGAAGCTTTCTTT. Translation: CASSLSNRGTNTEAFF.